This T cell receptor (beta chain) emerged from a study of T cells in Graves' hyperthyroidism and ophthalmopathy. TCR beta CDR3 sequences were amplified from RNA transcripts. First-round RT-PCR of the TCR CDR3 relied on the HTBI primer set. MiXCR was run by TCRdb on the multiplex PCR reads, yielding one entry per CDR3 protein. Of 300,000 to 450,000 distinct CDR3 sequences in the sample, about 16% are singletons; the top ten hold about 31%. Study-wide points: Before onset, by a median of 6.5 months, the model predicted ophthalmopathy. Blood also contained most expanded thyroid clonotypes above 0.001.

This clonotype was seen more than once but under ten times. The antigen is not known. Germline values: CDR1 SGHRS, CDR2 YFSETQ. J lost 4 bases, V lost 3 bases, and 6 bases had no gene match. The CDR3 spans 15 residues. The rearrangement links TRBV5-1 to TRBJ2-5; 10 bases map to TRBD1. The sequence was obtained from a young woman with Graves' hyperthyroidism. The material sequenced was blood. The DNA of the CDR3 is TGCGCCAGCAGCTCGGGGACAGGGGCACGAGAGACCCAGTACTTC. It is translated as CASSSGTGARETQYF.